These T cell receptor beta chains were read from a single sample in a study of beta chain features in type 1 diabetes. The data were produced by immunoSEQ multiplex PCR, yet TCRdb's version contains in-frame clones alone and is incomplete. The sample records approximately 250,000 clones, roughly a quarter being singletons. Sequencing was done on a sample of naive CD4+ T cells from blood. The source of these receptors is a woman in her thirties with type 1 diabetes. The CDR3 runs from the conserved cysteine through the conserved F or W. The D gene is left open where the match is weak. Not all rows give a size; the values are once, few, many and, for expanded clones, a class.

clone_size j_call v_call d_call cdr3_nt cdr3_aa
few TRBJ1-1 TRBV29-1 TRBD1 TGCAGCGTCTCTCTTGCCGACAGGGCAACGAACACTGAAGCTTTCTTT CSVSLADRATNTEAFF
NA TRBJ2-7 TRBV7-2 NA TGTGCCAGCAGCTTTTATGTAGCGGATGACGAGCAGTACTTC CASSFYVADDEQYF
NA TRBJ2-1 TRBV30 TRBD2 TGTGCCTGGAGTCTCTTCGGGACTAGCGGGAGGGACGATGAGCAGTTCTTC CAWSLFGTSGRDDEQFF
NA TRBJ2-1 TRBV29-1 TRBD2 TGCAGCGGGGCTAGCGGGAGTCGAAATGAGCAGTTCTTC CSGASGSRNEQFF
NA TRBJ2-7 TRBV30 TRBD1 TGTGCCTGGGGTAGGACAGGGAGCTCCTACGAGCAGTACTTC CAWGRTGSSYEQYF
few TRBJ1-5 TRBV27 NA TGTGCCAGCAGGAGAAATTTACCAAATCAGCCCCAGCATTTT CASRRNLPNQPQHF
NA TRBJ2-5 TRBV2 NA TGTGCCAGCAGTGAGCGGGGCAGGGCACAAGAGACCCAGTACTTC CASSERGRAQETQYF
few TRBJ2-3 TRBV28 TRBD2 TGTGCCAGCAGCCCGGGAGGGCGAGATACGCAGTATTTT CASSPGGRDTQYF
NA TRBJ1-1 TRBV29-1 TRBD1 TGCAGCGGTGCCGGACAGGGTGACACTGAAGCTTTCTTT CSGAGQGDTEAFF
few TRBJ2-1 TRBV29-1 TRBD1 TGCAGCGTGCTGGGACAGGGAGGGAATGAGCAGTTCTTC CSVLGQGGNEQFF
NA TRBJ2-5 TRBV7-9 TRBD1 TGTGCCAGCAGGGCCGGGACAGGGGAAGAGACCCAGTACTTC CASRAGTGEETQYF
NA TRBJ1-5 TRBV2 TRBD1 TGTGCCAGCAGTGGAGGGCCAGGGGGCACTCAGCCCCAGCATTTT CASSGGPGGTQPQHF
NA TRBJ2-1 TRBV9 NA TGTGCCAGCAGCGTAGAGAGGAGGGGCTACAATGAGCAGTTCTTC CASSVERRGYNEQFF
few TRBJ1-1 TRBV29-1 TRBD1 TGCAGCGTCGAGGGACAGGCCGAAGAAGCTTTCTTT CSVEGQAEEAFF
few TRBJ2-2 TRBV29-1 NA TGCAGCGTTGCCGGGGGTCCGAACACCGGGGAGCTGTTTTTT CSVAGGPNTGELFF
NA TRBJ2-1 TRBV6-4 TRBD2 TGTGCCAGCAGTCTTCGGGAGGGCTTCCATGCTGAGCAGTTCTTC CASSLREGFHAEQFF
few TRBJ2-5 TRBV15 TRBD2 TGTGCCACCAGCAGACCGGGACTAGCGGGTGGAGTGAGAGACTTC CATSRPGLAGGVRDF
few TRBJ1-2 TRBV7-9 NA TGTGCCAGCAGCTTAGAAGGGGATCGGGGCTACACCTTC CASSLEGDRGYTF
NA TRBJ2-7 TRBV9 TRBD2 TGTGCCAGCAGCGTAGACGGGAGATCCGGGACTAGCGTTTACGAGCAGTACTTC CASSVDGRSGTSVYEQYF
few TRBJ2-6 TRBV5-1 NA TGCGCCAGCAGCTTGATCTCAGGTTCAGGGGCCAACGTCCTGACTTTC CASSLISGSGANVLTF
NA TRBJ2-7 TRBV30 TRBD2 TGTGCCTGGGACAGCGGGAGTGCGGTTTACGAGCAGTACTTC CAWDSGSAVYEQYF
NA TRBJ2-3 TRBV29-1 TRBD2 TGCAGCAGTAGCGGGGGGGGTACAGATACGCAGTATTTT CSSSGGGTDTQYF
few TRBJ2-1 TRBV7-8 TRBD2 TGTGCCAGCAGCGGGAGGGCCGGCAATGAGCAGTTCTTC CASSGRAGNEQFF
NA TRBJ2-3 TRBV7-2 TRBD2 TGTGCCAGCAGCTTAGATAGCGGGAGAGATACGCAGTATTTT CASSLDSGRDTQYF
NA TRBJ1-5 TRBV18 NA TGTGCCAGCTCACCACTAGGGGGAAGCAATCAGCCCCAGCATTTT CASSPLGGSNQPQHF
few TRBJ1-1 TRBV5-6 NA TGTGCCAGCAGCTTGTTAGAGCGAATGAACACTGAAGCTTTCTTT CASSLLERMNTEAFF
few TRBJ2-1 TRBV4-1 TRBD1 TGCGCCAGCAGCCAAGGGGGACAGGGGTACAGCAATGAGCAGTTCTTC CASSQGGQGYSNEQFF
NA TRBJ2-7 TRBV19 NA TGTGCCAGTAGGACTGGAGGGGGCTCGTACGAGCAGTACTTC CASRTGGGSYEQYF
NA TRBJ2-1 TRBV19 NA TGTGCCAGTAGTATAGACAGGGCCAATGAGCAGTTCTTC CASSIDRANEQFF
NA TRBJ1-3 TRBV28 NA TGTGCCAGCACCACTGAACAGGGAGTTGCCAACACCATATATTTT CASTTEQGVANTIYF
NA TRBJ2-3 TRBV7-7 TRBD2 TGTGCTAGCAGCTCCGGGACTAGCACCCTCACAGATACGCAGTATTTT CASSSGTSTLTDTQYF
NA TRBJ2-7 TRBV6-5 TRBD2 TGTGCCAGCAAGACAGCGGGAGGCTCCACCTACGAGCAGTACTTC CASKTAGGSTYEQYF
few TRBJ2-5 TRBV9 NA TGTGCCAGCAGCGTCAGGGACCAAGAGACCCAGTACTTC CASSVRDQETQYF
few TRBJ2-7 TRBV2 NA TGTGCCAGCAGGCGGGGTTCAACCTACGAGCAGTACTTC CASRRGSTYEQYF
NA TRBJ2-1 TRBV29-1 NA TGCAGCGTTGAAGGTAGCGCGGATGAGCAGTTCTTC CSVEGSADEQFF
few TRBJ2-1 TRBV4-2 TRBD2 TGTGCCAGCAGCCAGCAGAGCGGGAGGGCCGATGAGCAGTTCTTC CASSQQSGRADEQFF
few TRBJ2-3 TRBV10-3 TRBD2 TGTGCCATCGCGGAGCGGGATATCACAGATACGCAGTATTTT CAIAERDITDTQYF
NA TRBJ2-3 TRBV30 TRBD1 TGTGCCTGGAGTGTAGGGGGCGGTGCAGATACGCAGTATTTT CAWSVGGGADTQYF
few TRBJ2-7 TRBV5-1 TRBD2 TGCGCCAGCAGCTTGGGGATAGCGGGAGGCGCCTACGAGCAGTACTTC CASSLGIAGGAYEQYF
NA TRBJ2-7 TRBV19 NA TGTGCCGGCAATCGGGATTTTACCTACGAGCAGTACTTC CAGNRDFTYEQYF
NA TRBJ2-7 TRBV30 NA TGTGCCTGGTCCGGGAACGAAATCTACGAGCAGTACTTC CAWSGNEIYEQYF
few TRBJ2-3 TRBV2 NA TGTGCCCCGGGGGGCGAGGGCCCGGATACGCAGTATTTT CAPGGEGPDTQYF
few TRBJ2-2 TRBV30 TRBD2 TGTGCCTGGGCGAGACTAGCGGGAGCCACCGGGGAGCTGTTTTTT CAWARLAGATGELFF
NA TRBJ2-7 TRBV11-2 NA TGTGCCAGCAGCTTAGTCTCGGGACAAAGCTACGAGCAGTACTTC CASSLVSGQSYEQYF
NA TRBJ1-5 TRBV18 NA TGTGCCAGCTCACCCGAACAGGGATCCAATCAGCCCCAGCATTTT CASSPEQGSNQPQHF
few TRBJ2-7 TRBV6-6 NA TGTGCCAGCAGTTACTTCGGTGACTCCTACGAGCAGTACTTC CASSYFGDSYEQYF
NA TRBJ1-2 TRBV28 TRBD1 TGTGCCAGCAGTTTTCCAGGGGGTGGCGGCTACACCTTC CASSFPGGGGYTF
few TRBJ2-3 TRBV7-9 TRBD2 TGTGCCAGCAGCTCCCCGGCTAGCGGGAGAGGCACAGATACGCAGTATTTT CASSSPASGRGTDTQYF
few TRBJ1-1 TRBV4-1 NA TGCGCCAGCAGCCAAGCCCACTTGGACAAATATGAAGCTTTCTTT CASSQAHLDKYEAFF
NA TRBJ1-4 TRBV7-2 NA TGTGCCAGCAGCCGGCGGGCGGAGGTTGAAAAACTGTTTTTT CASSRRAEVEKLFF
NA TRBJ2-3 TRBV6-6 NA TGTGCCAGCAGACCCCCGGGAGCCGATACGCAGTATTTT CASRPPGADTQYF
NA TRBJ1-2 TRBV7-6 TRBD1 TGTGCCAGCAGCTATCTTATGGGGACAGGGGGCGTTAACTATGGCTACACCTTC CASSYLMGTGGVNYGYTF
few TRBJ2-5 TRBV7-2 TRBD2 TGTGCCAGCAGGCCCGAACTAGCGGGCTACCAAGAGACCCAGTACTTC CASRPELAGYQETQYF
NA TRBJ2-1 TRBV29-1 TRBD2 TGCAGCGGGATAGCGGGAGCGGATGAGCAGTTCTTC CSGIAGADEQFF
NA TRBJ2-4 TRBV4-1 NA TGCGCCAGCAGCCTTCGAGGGGGGGGTCAAGACATTCAGTACTTC CASSLRGGGQDIQYF